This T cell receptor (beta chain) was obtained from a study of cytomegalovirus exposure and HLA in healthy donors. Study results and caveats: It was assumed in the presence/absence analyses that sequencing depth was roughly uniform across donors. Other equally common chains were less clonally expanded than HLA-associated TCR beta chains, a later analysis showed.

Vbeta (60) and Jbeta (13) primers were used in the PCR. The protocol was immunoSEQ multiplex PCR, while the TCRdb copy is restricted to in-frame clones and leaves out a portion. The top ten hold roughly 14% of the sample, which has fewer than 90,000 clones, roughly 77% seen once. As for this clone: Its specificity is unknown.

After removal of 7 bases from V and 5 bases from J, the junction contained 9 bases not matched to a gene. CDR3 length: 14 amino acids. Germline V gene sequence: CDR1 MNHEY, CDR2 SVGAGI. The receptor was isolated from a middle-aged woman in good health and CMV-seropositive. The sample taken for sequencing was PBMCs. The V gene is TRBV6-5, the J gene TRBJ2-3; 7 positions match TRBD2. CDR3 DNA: TGTGCCAGCACAGTCAGCGGGGTAGGAGATACGCAGTATTTT. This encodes CASTVSGVGDTQYF.